The entry below gives a single TCR beta chain sequence along with its context. The data were obtained in a study of T cells in Graves' hyperthyroidism and ophthalmopathy. RNA transcripts gave rise to amplified TCR beta CDR3 regions. Researchers ran a first-round RT-PCR on the TCR CDR3 using the HTBI primer set. TCRdb called the multiplex PCR reads again in MiXCR, with one record for every CDR3 protein. The data contain more than 500,000 distinct CDR3 sequences, around 46% of them seen just once; the ten biggest clones take up under 20%. Germline CDR1 SGHTS, CDR2 YDEGEE. V was trimmed by 0 bases and J by 8 bases, leaving 20 bases between them. This CDR3 spans 17 amino acids.

The chain links TRBV5-8 to TRBJ1-4; D might be TRBD1 (5 bases). The TCR originated in an adult woman with Graves' disease, either hyperthyroidism or ophthalmopathy (not recorded which). The sample comprised peripheral blood or thyroid tissue (not recorded which). CDR3 coding DNA: TGTGCCAGCAGCTTGGACGGGGTCCTTCTGCGGGGGGAAAAACTGTTTTTT. Protein product: CASSLDGVLLRGEKLFF. Looking up the rest from reference TRBV5-8 and TRBJ1-4 gives the full variable domain: EAGVTQSPTHLIKTRGQQATLRCSPISGHTSVYWYQQALGLGLQFLLWYDEGEERNRGNFPPRFSGRQFPNYSSELNVNALELEDSALYLCASSLDGVLLRGEKLFFGSGTQLSVL.